The 11 T cell receptor beta chains listed next were all sequenced from one sample in a study of cytomegalovirus exposure and HLA in healthy donors. PCR used 60 Vbeta primers and 13 Jbeta primers. Generated by immunoSEQ multiplex PCR, the TCRdb table keeps only in-frame clones and is missing some. The table for this sample gives 70,000 or so clones. The sequenced sample was PBMCs. The receptors derive from a boy aged 5-17 years in good health and CMV-seronegative.

The chain combines TRBV5-6 with TRBJ1-1, with TRBD1 matching 10 bases. The CDR3 runs to 16 residues. The V gene's germline CDR1 is SGHDT and CDR2 YYEEEE. Trimming cost V 4 bases and J 3 bases; bases outside gene matches: 9. The CDR3 here is CASSVTVGTGDTEAFF. In DNA, the CDR3 is TGTGCCAGCAGCGTGACCGTTGGGACAGGGGACACTGAAGCTTTCTTT.

The V call is TRBV4-2, the J call TRBJ2-6; weak D call: TRBD1 (5 bases). This CDR3 contains 15 residues. Deletions cut 0 bases from V and 3 bases from J, with 6 bases between. Germline CDR1 is LGHNA and CDR2 is YNFKEQ. This CDR3 is CASSQDRDGANVLTF. CDR3 nucleotides: TGTGCCAGCAGCCAAGACAGGGATGGGGCCAACGTCCTGACTTTC.

This chain connects TRBV2 to TRBJ2-5; a possible D gene is TRBD2 (7 bases). Trimming pared 9 bases from V and 5 bases from J, leaving 13 bases between. Germline CDR1 is SNHLY and CDR2 is FYNNEI. CDR3 length: 12 residues. CDR3 DNA sequence: TGTGCCAGATCACAGGGAGGGGAGACCCAGTACTTC. Encoded protein: CARSQGGETQYF.

V and J are TRBV7-9 and TRBJ1-5; D gene ambiguous. Trimming cost V 5 bases and J 5 bases, with 10 bases left between them. The CDR3 sequence is 13 residues long. In germline, CDR1 is SEHNR, CDR2 FQNEAQ (reference sequence). The CDR3: CASSPFVDQPQHF. The CDR3 nucleotides are TGTGCCAGCAGCCCTTTTGTTGATCAGCCCCAGCATTTT.

The chain has TRBV7-9 and TRBJ1-1; D possibly corresponds to TRBD1 (5 bases). Germline CDR1 SEHNR, CDR2 FQNEAQ (reference sequence). The V gene lost 5 bases and the J gene lost 3 bases, with 16 bases spanning the gap. The CDR3 loop spans 15 amino acids. CDR3 nucleotides: TGTGCCAGCAGCGGTACATTGGGGCAGGACACTGAAGCTTTCTTT. Its protein is CASSGTLGQDTEAFF.

The chain has TRBV6-1 and TRBJ1-4, with 7 bases matching TRBD1. The ends lost 3 bases at V and 8 bases at J; junction bases unmatched: 9. This CDR3 has 15 residues. The V gene's germline CDR1 is MNHNS and CDR2 SASEGT. As DNA, the CDR3 is TGTGCCAGCAGTGAGGCTGACAGGGTGGCAGAAAAACTGTTTTTT. Its translation: CASSEADRVAEKLFF.

The V and J genes are TRBV5-1 and TRBJ2-5; 11 positions match TRBD2. The CDR3 is 16 amino acids. Germline assignment: CDR1 SGHRS and CDR2 YFSETQ. J was trimmed by 4 bases and V by 3 bases; bases with no gene match: 8. The CDR3 protein is CASSSLAGGVGETQYF. CDR3 nucleotides: TGCGCCAGCAGCTCATTAGCGGGAGGGGTAGGAGAGACCCAGTACTTC.

V and J are TRBV4-3 and TRBJ2-7; no clear D gene. V dropped 3 bases and J dropped 4 bases, with 16 bases sitting between them. Germline lookup yields CDR1 LGHNA and CDR2 YSLEER. The CDR3 consists of 15 residues. This chain's CDR3 is CASSHPLVVVYEQYF. DNA of the CDR3: TGCGCCAGCAGCCATCCCCTTGTAGTAGTTTACGAGCAGTACTTC.

The V and J genes are TRBV6-5 and TRBJ1-2; 10 bases match TRBD1. Germline V gene data show CDR1 as MNHEY and CDR2 as SVGAGI. The CDR3 contains 11 residues. With 10 bases clipped from V and 7 bases from J, the junction kept 3 bases outside the gene matches. DNA of the CDR3: TGTGCCACCGGGACAGGGGCTGGCTACACCTTC. It translates to CATGTGAGYTF.

This chain connects TRBV28 to TRBJ2-3; a weak D match, TRBD1 (6 bases). The CDR3 sequence is 16 residues long. With 6 bases removed from V and 0 bases from J, the gap between germline ends came to 16 bases. Germline CDR1 is MDHEN and CDR2 is SYDVKM. The CDR3 spells CASSPQGKTSTDTQYF. CDR3 DNA: TGTGCCAGCAGCCCACAGGGAAAAACTAGCACAGATACGCAGTATTTT.

The chain joins TRBV4-2 to TRBJ1-1, with D maybe TRBD1 (5 bases). This CDR3 is 18 amino acids long. Germline lookup yields CDR1 LGHNA and CDR2 YNFKEQ. Trimming took 0 bases from V and 4 from J, leaving 21 bases between them. The CDR3 DNA follows: TGTGCCAGCAGCCAAGAGGGAGGGGCAGGGAACCGTGGCACTGAAGCTTTCTTT. This gives the protein CASSQEGGAGNRGTEAFF.